The clone carrying this TCR beta chain was observed a handful of times. Its target is unknown. This record belongs to a study of OX40 agonist ivuxolimab in advanced cancers. Study-level background: It was permissible to have had prior anti-PD-1, anti-PD-L1 or anti-CTLA-4 therapy, and around 40% had some. A partial response was reached by three patients: one with hepatocellular carcinoma and two with cutaneous melanoma.

Clones were read by immunoSEQ multiplex PCR, and TCRdb kept only the in-frame ones, dropping some. The table shows about 94,000 clones, with roughly 95% occurring only once. Study observations and caveats: Individuals who were partial responders at 0.1-3.0 mg/kg had clonal expansion that ranked among the lowest. The study found that CD8+ T cells averaged more expanded clones than CD4+.

The CDR3 totals 13 residues. Germline V CDR1 and CDR2: SGHNT, YENEEA. V trimming: 4 bases; J trimming: 10 bases; junction bases outside the gene matches: 4. J is TRBJ1-6 and V is TRBV11-3, with 7 bases aligning to TRBD1. This specimen consisted of CD4+ or CD8+ T cells sorted from blood, obtained in a trial of the OX40 agonist ivuxolimab. The TCR sequence derives from an adult with an advanced solid tumor such as melanoma, head and neck, liver or kidney cancer. The CDR3 bases are TGTGCCAGCAGCTCCGACAGGGACTCACCCCTCCACTTT. Translated: CASSSDRDSPLHF.